This is a list of T cell receptor beta chains from one sample in a study of molecular identifiers for immune sequencing clone quantification. MiXCR was run by TCRdb on the PCR reads, yielding one entry per CDR3 protein. The repertoire holds approximately 680,000 distinct CDR3 sequences, with 25% as singletons. Specimen: naive CD8+ T cells from blood, with Jurkat cell RNA spiked in. Every receptor here comes from a human donor in good health. Some libraries in this study had Jurkat cell RNA spiked in. CDR3s include the opening cysteine and the closing phenylalanine or tryptophan. The D gene is left open where the match is weak. Rows give clone size only sometimes, using once, few, many, or a class for an expanded clone.

j_call,clone_size,d_call,v_call,cdr3_aa,cdr3_nt
TRBJ2-7,few,.,TRBV25-1,CASSVGVTYEQYF,TGTGCCAGCAGTGTAGGGGTGACCTACGAGCAGTACTTC
TRBJ2-5,few,.,TRBV19,CASIGGRETQYF,TGTGCCAGTATTGGGGGGCGAGAGACCCAGTACTTC
TRBJ2-7,many,.,TRBV3-1,CASSPEARVFEQYF,TGTGCCAGCAGCCCGGAGGCCAGGGTCTTCGAGCAGTACTTC
TRBJ1-1,many,TRBD1,TRBV12-3/TRBV12-4,CASGTGVWAFF,TGTGCCAGCGGGACAGGGGTTTGGGCTTTCTTT
TRBJ1-1,many,.,TRBV7-9,CASSLVPGHTEAFF,TGTGCCAGCAGCTTAGTTCCAGGGCACACTGAAGCTTTCTTT
TRBJ2-3,few,.,TRBV7-9,CASRLTLQDTQYF,TGTGCCAGCCGCCTTACCCTTCAAGATACGCAGTATTTT
TRBJ1-1,.,.,TRBV9,CASSESGGSNTEAFF,TGTGCCAGCAGCGAGTCTGGGGGCTCGAACACTGAAGCTTTCTTT
TRBJ1-5,few,.,TRBV19,CASNPGGRSNQPQHF,TGTGCCAGTAACCCCGGGGGGCGAAGCAATCAGCCCCAGCATTTT
TRBJ2-7,many,TRBD2,TRBV3-1,CASSTQREGPHEQYF,TGTGCCAGCAGCACACAGCGGGAGGGTCCCCACGAGCAGTACTTC
TRBJ1-1,.,TRBD1,TRBV27,CASSPGQGGDTEAFF,TGTGCCAGCAGTCCAGGACAGGGGGGGGATACTGAAGCTTTCTTT
TRBJ2-1,many,TRBD2,TRBV5-1,CASSPGLAGDNEQFF,TGCGCCAGCAGCCCGGGACTAGCGGGGGACAATGAGCAGTTCTTC
TRBJ2-3,many,.,TRBV7-9,CASSLVGLSPDTQYF,TGTGCCAGCAGCTTAGTCGGGTTGAGTCCAGATACGCAGTATTTT
TRBJ2-7,few,.,TRBV5-1,CASSLAVGAYSYEQYF,TGCGCCAGCAGCTTGGCCGTGGGGGCCTACTCCTACGAGCAGTACTTC
TRBJ2-3,.,.,TRBV4-1,CASSQVIRVPDTQYF,TGCGCCAGCAGCCAAGTAATAAGGGTGCCAGATACGCAGTATTTT
TRBJ2-1,few,TRBD2,TRBV11-2,CASSLGQLKAGGPYNEQFF,TGTGCCAGCAGCTTAGGACAGTTAAAGGCGGGGGGCCCTTACAATGAGCAGTTCTTC
TRBJ1-5,many,TRBD1,TRBV29-1,CSVKGQGNQPQHF,TGCAGCGTCAAAGGACAGGGCAATCAGCCCCAGCATTTT
TRBJ1-5,many,TRBD1,TRBV12-5,CASGWDRGQNNQPQHF,TGTGCTAGTGGCTGGGACAGGGGGCAGAACAATCAGCCCCAGCATTTT
TRBJ2-7,.,.,TRBV19,CASSIEAAGPYEQYF,TGTGCCAGTAGTATAGAGGCGGCAGGACCCTACGAGCAGTACTTC
TRBJ2-7,many,.,TRBV20-1,CSARDQVYEQYF,TGCAGTGCTAGAGACCAGGTGTACGAGCAGTACTTC
TRBJ2-7,many,TRBD2,TRBV2,CASSTGREGQYF,TGTGCCAGCAGTACCGGACGGGAGGGGCAGTACTTC
TRBJ1-5,few,.,TRBV10-3,CAISESGGGNQPQHF,TGTGCCATCAGTGAGTCAGGAGGGGGCAATCAGCCCCAGCATTTT
TRBJ1-1,many,.,TRBV29-1,CSVEKRNDAFF,TGCAGCGTTGAAAAGAGGAATGACGCTTTCTTT
TRBJ2-5,few,TRBD2,TRBV11-2,CASSLVLRMTSGSDKETQYF,TGTGCCAGCAGCTTAGTTCTACGCATGACTAGCGGGAGCGACAAAGAGACCCAGTACTTC
TRBJ2-7,few,.,TRBV7-9,CASSVQYGQLTYEQYF,TGTGCCAGCAGCGTACAATACGGACAGCTCACCTACGAGCAGTACTTC
TRBJ1-1,many,.,TRBV5-1,CASSGAPDTEAFF,TGCGCCAGCAGCGGAGCCCCTGACACTGAAGCTTTCTTT
TRBJ2-3,many,.,TRBV12-3/TRBV12-4,CASSEKLDTQYF,TGTGCCAGCAGTGAAAAGTTAGATACGCAGTATTTT
TRBJ1-6,few,.,TRBV27,CASSRGQNSPLHF,TGTGCCAGCAGTCGGGGGCAAAATTCACCCCTCCACTTT
TRBJ2-1,.,TRBD2,TRBV20-1,CSARDRKLAGINEQFF,TGCAGTGCTAGAGATAGAAAACTAGCGGGAATAAATGAGCAGTTCTTC
TRBJ2-5,few,.,TRBV12-3/TRBV12-4,CASSLEVGGIQETQYF,TGTGCCAGCAGTTTGGAGGTAGGCGGGATTCAAGAGACCCAGTACTTC
TRBJ2-3,many,.,TRBV7-6,CASSLGTYPTDTQYF,TGTGCCAGCAGCTTGGGTACATACCCAACAGATACGCAGTATTTT
TRBJ2-4,many,.,TRBV7-9,CASSPPGEGKNIQYF,TGTGCCAGCAGCCCTCCAGGGGAAGGCAAAAACATTCAGTACTTC
TRBJ1-5,once,.,TRBV27,CASSFQGDNQPQHF,TGTGCCAGCAGTTTTCAGGGTGACAATCAGCCCCAGCATTTT
TRBJ1-2,few,.,TRBV20-1,CSASGTEANYGYTF,TGCAGTGCATCCGGGACCGAAGCTAACTATGGCTACACCTTC
TRBJ2-3,.,TRBD2,TRBV2,CASSRLAGVTDTRYF,TGTGCCAGCAGTAGACTAGCGGGAGTGACGGATACGCGGTATTTT
TRBJ1-1,few,TRBD1,TRBV19,CASRSTGDPEAFF,TGTGCCAGTCGCTCGACAGGGGACCCTGAAGCTTTCTTT
TRBJ2-5,.,TRBD1,TRBV12-3/TRBV12-4,CASSPTLPGQGKKQETQYF,TGTGCCAGCAGTCCCACACTTCCGGGACAGGGGAAGAAACAAGAGACCCAGTACTTC
TRBJ1-6,.,.,TRBV6-5,CASSYSGARRGNSPLHF,TGTGCCAGCAGTTACTCTGGTGCGCGGAGGGGTAATTCACCCCTCCACTTT
TRBJ2-7,few,.,TRBV5-1,CASSLADKYYEQYF,TGCGCCAGCAGCTTGGCAGATAAATATTACGAGCAGTACTTC
TRBJ2-7,.,TRBD2,TRBV27,CASSPEFSGGTYEQYF,TGTGCCAGCAGCCCTGAATTTAGCGGGGGGACGTACGAGCAGTACTTC
TRBJ2-1,.,TRBD2,TRBV27,CASTLTSGGYNEQFF,TGTGCCAGCACCCTTACTAGCGGTGGGTACAATGAGCAGTTCTTC
TRBJ1-2,few,.,TRBV19,CASSPQGDYGYTF,TGTGCCAGTAGTCCCCAGGGTGACTATGGCTACACCTTC
TRBJ2-5,few,.,TRBV20-1,CSARDTSGSGQETQYF,TGCAGTGCTAGAGATACCTCGGGGAGCGGCCAAGAGACCCAGTACTTC
TRBJ2-5,few,.,TRBV5-4,CASSIQGTGVWETQYF,TGTGCCAGCAGCATCCAGGGAACGGGAGTATGGGAGACCCAGTACTTC
TRBJ2-3,many,TRBD2,TRBV29-1,CSVFTSGINGADTQYF,TGCAGCGTTTTTACTAGCGGGATTAATGGGGCAGATACGCAGTATTTT
TRBJ1-6,.,.,TRBV7-9,CASSLSPITGSSPLHF,TGTGCCAGCAGCTTATCCCCTATTACAGGGTCATCACCCCTCCACTTT
TRBJ2-7,.,.,TRBV12-3/TRBV12-4,CASSPLNPGEQYF,TGTGCCAGCAGTCCGCTAAATCCGGGGGAGCAGTACTTC
TRBJ1-1,many,.,TRBV7-6,CASSIRMAFF,TGTGCCAGCAGCATAAGGATGGCTTTCTTT